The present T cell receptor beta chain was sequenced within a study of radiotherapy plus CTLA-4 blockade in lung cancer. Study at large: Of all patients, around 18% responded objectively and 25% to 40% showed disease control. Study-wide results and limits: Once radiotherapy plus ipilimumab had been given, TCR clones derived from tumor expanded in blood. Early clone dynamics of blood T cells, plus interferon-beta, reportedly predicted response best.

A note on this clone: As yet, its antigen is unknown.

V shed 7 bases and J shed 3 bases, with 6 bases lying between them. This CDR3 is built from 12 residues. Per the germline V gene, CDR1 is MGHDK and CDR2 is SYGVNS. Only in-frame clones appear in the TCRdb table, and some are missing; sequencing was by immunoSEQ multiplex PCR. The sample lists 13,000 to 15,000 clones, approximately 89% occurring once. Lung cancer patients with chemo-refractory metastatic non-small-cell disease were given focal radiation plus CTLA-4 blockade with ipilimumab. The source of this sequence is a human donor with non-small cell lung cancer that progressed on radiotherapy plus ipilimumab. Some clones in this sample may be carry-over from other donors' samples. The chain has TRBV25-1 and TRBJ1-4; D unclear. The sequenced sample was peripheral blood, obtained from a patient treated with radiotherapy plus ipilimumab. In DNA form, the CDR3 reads TGTGCCAGCAAGAGGGCTAATGAAAAACTGTTTTTT. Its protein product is CASKRANEKLFF. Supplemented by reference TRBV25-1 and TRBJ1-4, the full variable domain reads EADIYQTPRYLVIGTGKKITLECSQTMGHDKMYWYQQDPGMELHLIHYSYGVNSTEKGDLSSESTVSRIRTEHFPLTLESARPSHTSQYLCASKRANEKLFFGSGTQLSVL.